A selection of T cell receptor beta chains follows, all from one sample in a study of blood T cell repertoires in COVID-19. The method was immunoSEQ multiplex PCR; TCRdb's version includes in-frame clones alone and lacks a portion of them. The sample includes about 270,000 clones, approximately 85% of them seen just once. The material sequenced was PBMCs or T cells enriched from blood (not recorded which). All receptors derive from a woman in her forties or fifties with acute COVID-19. CDR3s include the opening cysteine and the closing phenylalanine or tryptophan. A D gene is named only where the DNA matches it firmly. Some rows have no size entry. The others give once, few or many, or a class for an expanded clone.

clone_size: .
v_call: TRBV11-2
d_call: .
j_call: TRBJ1-3
cdr3_aa: CASSLSGDGGNTIYF
cdr3_nt: TGTGCCAGCAGCTTATCAGGGGACGGTGGAAACACCATATATTTT

clone_size: .
v_call: TRBV11-2
d_call: .
j_call: TRBJ2-2
cdr3_aa: CASSQLQATGELFF
cdr3_nt: TGTGCCAGCAGCCAGTTACAGGCCACCGGGGAGCTGTTTTTT

clone_size: .
v_call: TRBV4-1
d_call: TRBD1
j_call: TRBJ1-2
cdr3_aa: CASSLLSRTGFGDYGYTF
cdr3_nt: TGCGCCAGCAGCCTCCTAAGCCGGACAGGGTTTGGGGACTATGGCTACACCTTC

clone_size: .
v_call: TRBV19
d_call: TRBD1
j_call: TRBJ1-2
cdr3_aa: CASTSSDRVISYGYTF
cdr3_nt: TGTGCCAGTACCTCATCGGACAGGGTCATTTCCTATGGCTACACCTTC

clone_size: .
v_call: TRBV9
d_call: TRBD2
j_call: TRBJ2-1
cdr3_aa: CASSASGGPYNEQFF
cdr3_nt: TGTGCCAGCAGCGCTAGCGGGGGGCCTTACAATGAGCAGTTCTTC

clone_size: once
v_call: TRBV6-5
d_call: .
j_call: TRBJ1-3
cdr3_aa: CASRRQGPAGNTIYF
cdr3_nt: TGTGCCAGCAGGCGCCAGGGGCCCGCTGGAAACACCATATATTTT

clone_size: .
v_call: TRBV7-3
d_call: .
j_call: TRBJ1-4
cdr3_aa: CASSLTGKVGEKLFF
cdr3_nt: TGTGCCAGCAGCTTAACCGGGAAAGTAGGGGAAAAACTGTTTTTT

clone_size: .
v_call: TRBV6-2/TRBV6-3
d_call: TRBD2
j_call: TRBJ2-4
cdr3_aa: CASSSGTSFGKNIQYF
cdr3_nt: TGTGCCAGCAGTTCCGGGACTAGCTTTGGCAAAAACATTCAGTACTTC

clone_size: .
v_call: TRBV4-1
d_call: TRBD1
j_call: TRBJ1-2
cdr3_aa: CASSHNIPGQTLTMGYTF
cdr3_nt: TGCGCCAGCAGCCATAACATTCCGGGACAGACCTTAACTATGGGCTACACCTTC

clone_size: .
v_call: TRBV18
d_call: .
j_call: TRBJ2-7
cdr3_aa: CASSPSADEQYF
cdr3_nt: TGTGCCAGCTCACCATCCGCGGACGAGCAGTACTTC

clone_size: .
v_call: TRBV7-2
d_call: .
j_call: TRBJ1-3
cdr3_aa: CASSSGDPQSGNTIYF
cdr3_nt: TGTGCCAGCAGCTCGGGGGACCCTCAGAGTGGAAACACCATATATTTT

clone_size: .
v_call: TRBV19
d_call: TRBD1
j_call: TRBJ1-1
cdr3_aa: CASSIAGTGLHTEAFF
cdr3_nt: TGTGCCAGTAGTATCGCCGGGACAGGGCTCCACACTGAAGCTTTCTTT

clone_size: .
v_call: TRBV6-2/TRBV6-3
d_call: .
j_call: TRBJ1-5
cdr3_aa: CASSPRGEGNQPQHF
cdr3_nt: TGTGCCAGCAGCCCCCGAGGCGAAGGCAATCAGCCCCAGCATTTT

clone_size: .
v_call: TRBV18
d_call: .
j_call: TRBJ1-2
cdr3_aa: CASSPPTLALQDYGYTF
cdr3_nt: TGTGCCAGCTCACCACCGACGTTAGCCTTACAAGACTATGGCTACACCTTC

clone_size: once
v_call: TRBV29-1
d_call: .
j_call: TRBJ1-1
cdr3_aa: CSVGSVKVPNTEAFF
cdr3_nt: TGCAGCGTTGGGTCGGTAAAAGTACCAAACACTGAAGCTTTCTTT

clone_size: .
v_call: TRBV5-4
d_call: .
j_call: TRBJ1-2
cdr3_aa: CASSPEGRWSYGYTF
cdr3_nt: TGTGCCAGCAGCCCTGAGGGGAGGTGGTCCTATGGCTACACCTTC

clone_size: .
v_call: TRBV6-5
d_call: .
j_call: TRBJ1-4
cdr3_aa: CASSRQIANEKLFF
cdr3_nt: TGTGCCAGCAGTAGACAGATAGCTAATGAAAAACTGTTTTTT

clone_size: .
v_call: TRBV6-2/TRBV6-3
d_call: .
j_call: TRBJ1-1
cdr3_aa: CASSYAVANTEAFF
cdr3_nt: TGTGCCAGCAGTTACGCGGTTGCGAACACTGAAGCTTTCTTT

clone_size: .
v_call: TRBV5-1
d_call: .
j_call: TRBJ1-2
cdr3_aa: CASSPTANYGYTF
cdr3_nt: TGCGCCAGCAGCCCTACAGCTAACTATGGCTACACCTTC

clone_size: .
v_call: TRBV6-5
d_call: .
j_call: TRBJ2-1
cdr3_aa: CASSYSPQVYNEQFF
cdr3_nt: TGTGCCAGCAGTTACTCTCCCCAGGTATACAATGAGCAGTTCTTC

clone_size: few
v_call: TRBV3-1/TRBV3-2
d_call: TRBD1
j_call: TRBJ1-2
cdr3_aa: CASSPWGQGLEGYTF
cdr3_nt: TGTGCCAGCAGCCCCTGGGGACAGGGGTTAGAGGGCTACACCTTC

clone_size: .
v_call: TRBV4-3
d_call: .
j_call: TRBJ1-5
cdr3_aa: CASSQSLEQPQHF
cdr3_nt: TGCGCCAGCAGCCAATCTCTCGAGCAGCCCCAGCATTTT

clone_size: .
v_call: TRBV9
d_call: .
j_call: TRBJ1-1
cdr3_aa: CASSVLSGYTTEAFF
cdr3_nt: TGTGCCAGCAGCGTCCTGTCGGGATATACCACTGAAGCTTTCTTT

clone_size: .
v_call: TRBV7-9
d_call: .
j_call: TRBJ1-2
cdr3_aa: CASSLIDTRANYGYTF
cdr3_nt: TGTGCCAGCAGCTTAATAGATACTCGAGCTAACTATGGCTACACCTTC

clone_size: .
v_call: TRBV7-2
d_call: .
j_call: TRBJ1-1
cdr3_aa: CASSSQAWNTEAFF
cdr3_nt: TGTGCCAGCAGCTCCCAGGCATGGAACACTGAAGCTTTCTTT

clone_size: .
v_call: TRBV19
d_call: .
j_call: TRBJ2-5
cdr3_aa: CASSIGLNRDETQYF
cdr3_nt: TGTGCCAGTAGTATAGGATTGAACAGGGACGAGACCCAGTACTTC

clone_size: .
v_call: TRBV19
d_call: .
j_call: TRBJ2-7
cdr3_aa: CASSGQPSTYEQYF
cdr3_nt: TGTGCCAGTAGTGGGCAGCCATCTACCTACGAGCAGTACTTC

clone_size: .
v_call: TRBV10-3
d_call: .
j_call: TRBJ2-1
cdr3_aa: CAISAVLNEQFF
cdr3_nt: TGTGCCATCAGTGCGGTCCTCAATGAGCAGTTCTTC

clone_size: .
v_call: TRBV18
d_call: TRBD1
j_call: TRBJ1-1
cdr3_aa: CASSPDRGMNTEAFF
cdr3_nt: TGTGCCAGCTCACCTGACAGGGGCATGAACACTGAAGCTTTCTTT

clone_size: .
v_call: TRBV5-1
d_call: TRBD2
j_call: TRBJ2-1
cdr3_aa: CASSLGLAGSSYNEQFF
cdr3_nt: TGCGCCAGCAGCTTGGGGCTAGCGGGGAGCTCCTACAATGAGCAGTTCTTC

clone_size: .
v_call: TRBV6-1
d_call: TRBD1
j_call: TRBJ1-5
cdr3_aa: CASSELDRGQPQHF
cdr3_nt: TGTGCCAGCAGTGAATTGGACAGGGGCCAGCCCCAGCATTTT

clone_size: .
v_call: TRBV5-6
d_call: .
j_call: TRBJ1-6
cdr3_aa: CASSLGTDNSPLHF
cdr3_nt: TGTGCCAGCAGCTTGGGGACAGATAATTCACCCCTCCACTTT

clone_size: .
v_call: TRBV5-4
d_call: TRBD1
j_call: TRBJ1-1
cdr3_aa: CASSRGSTGVRGTEAFF
cdr3_nt: TGTGCCAGCAGCCGAGGGAGCACAGGGGTTCGAGGCACTGAAGCTTTCTTT

clone_size: .
v_call: TRBV9
d_call: TRBD1
j_call: TRBJ2-2
cdr3_aa: CASSPGQAANTGELFF
cdr3_nt: TGTGCCAGCAGCCCAGGACAGGCGGCGAACACCGGGGAGCTGTTTTTT

clone_size: few
v_call: TRBV5-4
d_call: TRBD2
j_call: TRBJ2-7
cdr3_aa: CASSPTSGTSYEQYF
cdr3_nt: TGTGCCAGCAGCCCGACTAGCGGGACCTCCTACGAGCAGTACTTC

clone_size: many
v_call: TRBV30
d_call: TRBD1
j_call: TRBJ1-3
cdr3_aa: CAWRRDSSGNTIYF
cdr3_nt: TGTGCCTGGAGACGGGACAGCTCTGGAAACACCATATATTTT

clone_size: .
v_call: TRBV5-4
d_call: TRBD1
j_call: TRBJ2-5
cdr3_aa: CASTLQGAGETQYF
cdr3_nt: TGTGCCAGCACCTTACAGGGGGCGGGGGAGACCCAGTACTTC

clone_size: few
v_call: TRBV5-4
d_call: .
j_call: TRBJ2-5
cdr3_aa: CASSLGGVGETQYF
cdr3_nt: TGTGCCAGCAGCCTTGGCGGAGTTGGGGAGACCCAGTACTTC

clone_size: .
v_call: TRBV5-1
d_call: TRBD1
j_call: TRBJ2-2
cdr3_aa: CASSGLTGGDFGELFF
cdr3_nt: TGCGCCAGCAGCGGATTGACAGGGGGCGACTTCGGGGAGCTGTTTTTT

clone_size: few
v_call: TRBV5-4
d_call: TRBD2
j_call: TRBJ2-7
cdr3_aa: CASSLGSGGAYEQYF
cdr3_nt: TGTGCCAGCAGCTTGGGCAGCGGGGGGGCCTACGAGCAGTACTTC

clone_size: once
v_call: TRBV7-2
d_call: TRBD1
j_call: TRBJ2-3
cdr3_aa: CASSSRTGSTDTQYF
cdr3_nt: TGTGCCAGCAGCTCTAGGACAGGGAGCACAGATACGCAGTATTTT

clone_size: .
v_call: TRBV30
d_call: TRBD1
j_call: TRBJ2-7
cdr3_aa: CAWSPGTGLYEQYF
cdr3_nt: TGTGCCTGGAGCCCCGGGACAGGGCTCTACGAGCAGTACTTC

clone_size: .
v_call: TRBV9
d_call: TRBD2
j_call: TRBJ2-1
cdr3_aa: CASSVESGGPHSYNEQFF
cdr3_nt: TGTGCCAGCAGCGTAGAAAGCGGGGGGCCCCACTCCTACAATGAGCAGTTCTTC

clone_size: .
v_call: TRBV7-3
d_call: TRBD2
j_call: TRBJ2-3
cdr3_aa: CASSLNSGASTDTQYF
cdr3_nt: TGTGCCAGCAGCTTAAATAGCGGGGCGAGCACAGATACGCAGTATTTT

clone_size: .
v_call: TRBV30
d_call: TRBD1
j_call: TRBJ1-1
cdr3_aa: CAWSSYRGNTEAFF
cdr3_nt: TGTGCCTGGAGTTCGTACAGGGGGAACACTGAAGCTTTCTTT